A selection of T cell receptor beta chains follows, all from one sample in a study of T-cell memory formation after mild COVID-19. TCRdb processed the 5' RACE reads anew with MiXCR; each CDR3 protein has one entry. The sample lists approximately 290,000 distinct CDR3 sequences; approximately 15% were seen once. The sequenced sample was PBMCs or a T cell subset sorted from them (not recorded which). These TCRs come from a man between 18 and 35 years old who had mild COVID-19 (a few samples of this study predate the infection). Cell type and time point are not known. CDR3s include the opening cysteine and the closing phenylalanine or tryptophan. The order of the fields is D gene, clone size, J gene, V gene, CDR3 DNA, CDR3 protein. D genes are given only for firm matches. Clone size appears in some rows only: once, few, many, or a class for an expanded clone.

. | many | TRBJ2-5 | TRBV5-1 | TGCGCCAGCAGCCCGGGCAGGGCAGAGACCCAGTACTTC | CASSPGRAETQYF
TRBD1 | . | TRBJ1-2 | TRBV4-3 | TGCGCCAGCAGCCAAGAGAGCAGGGGGGATTATGGCTACACCTTC | CASSQESRGDYGYTF
. | many | TRBJ1-2 | TRBV4-3 | TGCGCCAGCAGCCAAGATAACAACTATGGCTACACCTTC | CASSQDNNYGYTF
. | . | TRBJ1-6 | TRBV20-1 | TGCAGTGCTAGACCCCGGACAGTCGCTTCACCCCTCCACTTT | CSARPRTVASPLHF
. | . | TRBJ1-4 | TRBV7-9 | TGTGCCAGCAGCTTAGAAGGGAGGACAACTAATGAAAAACTGTTTTTT | CASSLEGRTTNEKLFF
. | many | TRBJ2-7 | TRBV7-2 | TGTGCCAGCAGCTTAGGGACGGCGCGTCGGTACTTC | CASSLGTARRYF
TRBD2 | . | TRBJ2-3 | TRBV9 | TGTGCCTCCAAGCGGGGGGCCGGGGCAGATACGCAGTATTTT | CASKRGAGADTQYF
TRBD1 | . | TRBJ1-2 | TRBV9 | TGTGCCAGCAGTAAGAGGACAGGGTATGGCTACACCTTC | CASSKRTGYGYTF
. | . | TRBJ2-5 | TRBV4-3 | TGCGCCAGCAGCCAAGACAACCGGGGGTTCCAAGAGACCCAGTACTTC | CASSQDNRGFQETQYF
TRBD2 | few | TRBJ2-7 | TRBV25-1 | TGTGCCAGCCTGGGGACTAGCGGGGGGAAAATCTCCTACGAGCAGTACTTC | CASLGTSGGKISYEQYF
. | . | TRBJ1-2 | TRBV20-1 | TGCAGTGCTAGAGACCCGACAGCTAACTATGGCTACACCTTC | CSARDPTANYGYTF
. | . | TRBJ1-1 | TRBV5-1 | TGCGCCAGCGCCGTCCAGGGCGAAGCTTTCTTT | CASAVQGEAFF
TRBD1 | few | TRBJ1-2 | TRBV4-1 | TGCGCCAGCAGCAGGGGGCAGGGAGGTAACTATGGCTACACCTTC | CASSRGQGGNYGYTF
. | . | TRBJ2-7 | TRBV5-1 | TGCGCCAGCAGCTTAACCCTTGGTTACTCCTACGAGCAGTACTTC | CASSLTLGYSYEQYF
. | . | TRBJ1-1 | TRBV12-5 | TGTGCTAGTGACCCGGAAGGGGATGCTTTCTTT | CASDPEGDAFF
. | once | TRBJ2-1 | TRBV20-1 | TGCAGCCAGCCGGGCAGCTCCTACAATGAGCAGTTCTTC | CSQPGSSYNEQFF
. | few | TRBJ1-5 | TRBV6-5 | TGTGCCAGCAGTTACTCGCGGGCCAATCAGCCCCAGCATTTT | CASSYSRANQPQHF
. | . | TRBJ1-2 | TRBV6-2/TRBV6-3 | TGTGCCAGCAGTTACCTGACAGGCGGAAACTATGGCTACACCTTC | CASSYLTGGNYGYTF
. | few | TRBJ2-1 | TRBV30 | TGTGCAATATCCCGGGACTCCATCTCCTACAATGAGCAGTTCTTC | CAISRDSISYNEQFF
. | . | TRBJ2-1 | TRBV7-2 | TGTGCCAGCACTATGGGACTCTCGGGGTATGAGCAGTTCTTC | CASTMGLSGYEQFF
TRBD1 | . | TRBJ1-1 | TRBV30 | TGTGCCTGGAACAGGGGGCCTCCTGAAGCTTTCTTT | CAWNRGPPEAFF
. | . | TRBJ2-1 | TRBV11-2 | TGTGCCAGCAGCTTATTGTCGGTTGCGGGATACAATGAGCAGTTCTTC | CASSLLSVAGYNEQFF
TRBD1 | few | TRBJ2-1 | TRBV4-1 | TGCGCCAGCAGCCAGTCCCGGGACAGCTACAATGAGCAGTTCTTC | CASSQSRDSYNEQFF
. | few | TRBJ1-5 | TRBV4-1 | TGCGCCAGCAGCCAAGATCTGGGACCTCGGCCCCAGCATTTT | CASSQDLGPRPQHF
. | few | TRBJ1-4 | TRBV7-2 | TGTGCCAGCAGCTTCGACAGAGGAGATGAAAAACTGTTTTTT | CASSFDRGDEKLFF
TRBD2 | . | TRBJ2-1 | TRBV7-2 | TGTGCCAGCAGCGACACTAGCGGGGGGGCGTGGGAGCAGTTCTTC | CASSDTSGGAWEQFF
TRBD1 | many | TRBJ2-7 | TRBV29-1 | TGCAGCGTTGAAGATCCGACAGGGACCTACTACGAGCAGTACTTC | CSVEDPTGTYYEQYF
TRBD1 | . | TRBJ1-1 | TRBV6-4 | TGTGCCAGCACGATGGCGGACAGGACCGAAGCTTTCTTT | CASTMADRTEAFF
TRBD1 | . | TRBJ1-1 | TRBV5-1 | TGCGCCAGCAGCTCCACCGGGACAGGGGGCACTGAAGCTTTCTTT | CASSSTGTGGTEAFF
. | . | TRBJ2-4 | TRBV4-2 | TGTGCCAGCAGCCAAGATCTGGCCGGGGCGGCCAAAAACATTCAGTACTTC | CASSQDLAGAAKNIQYF